What follows describes a single TCR beta chain. Its antigen remains unidentified. Nothing much larger sits one base from this clone, and base qualities are not available. The library was generated by multiplex PCR. Sequencing used an Illumina HiSeq 4000. CDR3 regions were amplified by Arm-PCR with iRepertoire HTBI primers to construct TCR beta libraries. Before sequencing, the PCR products went through gel purification. Processing in the source paper ran as follows. Gene usage analysis of CDR3 amino acid clonotypes used the 62 TRBV and around 13 TRBJ segments found across samples. COPE and FqMerger were used to merge the filtered high-quality paired reads into contigs. BLAST was used to align contigs to IMGT TRBV, TRBD and TRBJ reference genes, with CDR3 defined following IMGT. Any clonotype with a frequency above 0.1% was counted as a highly expanded clone. Shannon entropy was used to measure repertoire diversity, and the Gini coefficient was used to measure V-J evenness. A clonotype was considered public if more than one individual shared it. TCRdb handled the public reads itself, with Q25 trimming in fastp and clone calling in MiXCR, and kept productive beta chains. All rows with the same CDR3 protein become a single entry with the most common DNA and genes. The V and J calls were not made by the authors but by TCRdb's processing. For this sample there are some 450,000 distinct CDR3 sequences; about 17% appear just once. The ten largest make up approximately 12% of the sample.

This sample was included in a study of regulatory T cells in long-lasting Graves disease (dated by TCRdb to 2020 to 2022). About the investigation overall: Patients with newly diagnosed Graves' disease had been on antithyroid drugs for under 3 months. Patients with persistent Graves' disease were compared with patients with newly diagnosed Graves' disease using TCR sequencing and RNA sequencing of peripheral blood. The study took place in China and was registered as a clinical trial. TCR sequencing covered approximately 13 persistent and 20 newly diagnosed Graves' disease patients, around 35 samples in total. Paper-wide results and their limitations: Sequencing and analysis were restricted to the TCR beta chain. Persistent Graves' disease patients showed lower TCR Shannon entropy and fewer highly expanded clones than newly diagnosed patients, suggesting clonal expansion. Only peripheral blood was studied, because thyroid tissue, the primary lesion, was inaccessible. As a limitation, the authors acknowledged that the small sample size may reduce accuracy. TRBV28, TRBJ1-2 and TRBJ2-5 were preferentially used in persistent disease, while TRBV20-1 and TRBJ2-1 were favored in newly diagnosed disease. Persistent patients shared more public clonotypes among themselves (2,741) than newly diagnosed patients did (over 900).

The CDR3, from cysteine to phenylalanine, totals 14 residues. Solely the CDR3 DNA is kept, with 42 bases framed from the first base. The V and J ends are trimmed by 4 bases and 10 bases, leaving 17 bases between them. The CDR1 and CDR2 encoded by the germline V gene (reference sequence) are LNHDA and SQIVND. The sample's time point label, in plain terms: newly diagnosed GD, antithyroid drugs for less than 3 months. For both TCR sequencing and RNA sequencing, RNA was extracted from PBMCs using TRIzol. The diagnosis of Graves' disease was made according to American Thyroid Association guidelines. The patients came from an endocrinology department in Xi'an, China. Each patient gave about 8.1 milliliters of peripheral blood, collected in an EDTA anticoagulant tube. PBMCs were isolated by Ficoll Paque Plus density gradient separation without further T cell sorting. An Agilent 2100 Bioanalyzer and agarose gel were used to check RNA quality, while a NanoDrop 2000 measured RNA concentration.

These same data were also listed under a study on T cells in Graves' hyperthyroidism and ophthalmopathy. That second publication adds: Stable Graves' hyperthyroidism was defined as the absence of progression to ophthalmopathy over 18 months of follow-up. Hyperthyroidism patients were aged 18 to 65 years and newly diagnosed, with disease duration of less than 2 months. Exclusion was applied to patients with uncontrolled infections, other autoimmune diseases, pregnancy or lactation. Diagnoses were established on the basis of clinical symptoms, serum thyroxine and TRAb, thyroid ultrasound, and orbital computed tomography. For the first round of RT-PCR on the TCR CDR3, the HTBI primer set was used together with the Qiagen OneStep RT-PCR kit. Most expanded thyroid clonotypes (frequency above 0.001) were also detected in blood, a finding suggesting that blood repertoires may reflect thyroid immune responses. A 13 V-J signature model separated ophthalmopathy from stable hyperthyroidism, with roughly 88% sensitivity and 81.08% specificity in cross-validation and 80%/75% in testing. In validation, the model predicted progression to ophthalmopathy with approximately 69% sensitivity and 72% to 85% specificity, a median of around 6.6 months before onset. To identify distinguishing TCR V-J signatures, a discovery cohort of about 95 patients was used, comprising 40 to 45 with Graves' ophthalmopathy and some 60 with stable Graves' hyperthyroidism. Whether ophthalmopathy could be predicted prospectively was tested in an independent validation cohort made up of roughly 20 hyperthyroidism patients plus 17 patients who later progressed to ophthalmopathy. The 75 to 100 discovery patients were randomly divided into training and test sets at a 7:3 ratio. Thyroid tissue and blood T-cell repertoires from over 5 Graves' hyperthyroidism patients were also compared in the study. Following sampling, methimazole starting at 30 mg daily was given to hyperthyroidism patients, and high-dose intravenous methylprednisolone was given to ophthalmopathy patients. A second multiplex PCR round built the libraries, followed by size selection and purification. Paired-end sequencing of the libraries was performed with 100 bp reads on an Illumina HiSeq2000. Raw data were processed with SOAPnuke, discarding reads with adapters, uncalled bases, mean Phred below 15, or no exact constant-primer or identifier match. COPE v1.2.5 was used to merge high-quality paired reads, and clonotypes were defined as unique nucleotide sequences. MiTCR v1.1 was used to align clonotypes to the IMGT TRBV, TRBD and TRBJ reference segments. Analysis was restricted to V-J combinations with a frequency above 0.0001, which covered 99.2% of repertoires. The TCS score was defined as the ratio of F50 (clonal expansion) to E x V (chaos), calculated using BLOSUM62-based TCRdist between CDR3 peptides within each V-J. Welch's t-statistics and random forest reduced roughly 500 V-J features to some 14, which were used in a naive Bayes classifier (R e1071). Sample size was not statistically predetermined, and investigators were not blinded to group allocation. According to the paper, TCR Vbeta CDR3 sequencing was carried out on approximately 140 peripheral blood samples, which came from fewer than 50 ophthalmopathy, about 75 hyperthyroidism and about 17 progressor patients.

The starting material was peripheral blood mononuclear cells (PBMCs), obtained at new diagnosis, from a patient treated with antithyroid drugs. Recombination connected TRBV19 to TRBJ2-1; a tentative D match to TRBD2 spans 5 bases. The sequence derives from a woman in her 30s with Graves disease. Donor details come from another sample of the same person, matched by shared clones. The nucleotide sequence is given as TGTGCCAGTAGTACCGGACTGAACGGGCTGGAGCAGTTCTTC. Its protein product is CASSTGLNGLEQFF.